This TCR beta chain was captured by sequencing in a study of T cells in Graves' hyperthyroidism and ophthalmopathy. Newly diagnosed hyperthyroidism, duration under 2 months, in patients aged 18 to 65. Researchers took RNA transcripts and amplified the TCR beta CDR3 regions from them. Primed by the HTBI set, a first-round RT-PCR was run on the TCR CDR3. In TCRdb, the multiplex PCR reads were re-called with MiXCR into one record per CDR3 protein. The sample has approximately 640,000 distinct CDR3 sequences, 15% to 20% seen once. The table lists this clonotype with a few counts. The sequence derives from a woman in her 30s with Graves' hyperthyroidism. The sample was blood.

CDR3 DNA sequence: TGTGCCAGCAGCAAAATGGGACTAGCTTTTAACAACGAGCAGTACTTC. Translating gives CASSKMGLAFNNEQYF. V and J are TRBV7-6 and TRBJ2-7; 9 bases match TRBD2. Germline V CDR1 and CDR2: SGHVS, FNYEAQ. V lost 5 bases, J lost 5 bases, and 13 bases stayed unmatched. This CDR3 region has 16 residues. Full variable domain (remainder filled in from reference TRBV7-6 and TRBJ2-7): GAGVSQSPRYKVTKRGQDVALRCDPISGHVSLYWYRQALGQGPEFLTYFNYEAQQDKSGLPNDRFSAERPEGSISTLTIQRTEQRDSAMYRCASSKMGLAFNNEQYFGPGTRLTVT.